The 8 T cell receptor beta chains below come from one sample, sequenced in a study of a mutant IDH1 vaccine in newly diagnosed glioma. Their antigen targets remain unknown. The time point is: week 5, during vaccination. Alongside topical imiquimod, each dose of vaccine comprised 300 ug of mutant IDH1 20-mer peptide. Generated by immunoSEQ multiplex PCR, the TCRdb table keeps only in-frame clones and is missing some. The table includes over 30,000 clones, 50% to 60% detected once. Sequencing was performed on PBMCs, taken from a glioma patient whose treatment included an IDH1 peptide vaccine. The receptor source for this set is a woman between 18 and 29 years old with glioma.

The sample holds a few counts of this clone. The rearrangement links TRBV6-1 to TRBJ1-6; 9 bases map to TRBD1. With V trimmed by 7 bases and J by 5 bases, 6 bases remained unmatched. Per germline, CDR1 MNHNS and CDR2 SASEGT. This CDR3 has 15 amino acids. The CDR3 loop reads CASKSRDRDNSPLHF. CDR3 DNA: TGTGCCAGCAAATCTCGGGACAGGGATAATTCACCCCTCCACTTT.

The V call is TRBV10-3, the J call TRBJ1-1, with D perhaps matching TRBD1 (6 bases). Trimming shortened V by 7 bases and J by 3 bases, and 12 bases separated the two germline ends. The V gene's germline CDR1 is ENHRY and CDR2 SYGVKD. The CDR3 totals 13 residues. This chain's CDR3 is CAITGEMYTEAFF. CDR3 bases: TGTGCCATCACAGGGGAGATGTACACTGAAGCTTTCTTT.

This chain connects TRBV5-5 to TRBJ2-7; TRBD1 or TRBD2 may be the D gene (5 bases each). The V gene's germline CDR1 is SGHKS and CDR2 YYEKEE (reference sequence). Trimming took off 3 bases at V and 5 bases at J, with 21 bases between the two ends. The CDR3 is made up of 16 amino acids. The CDR3 DNA reads as TGTGCCAGCAGCTGGGGGTTTATCTCCCAAATAAACGAGCAGTACTTC. It translates to CASSWGFISQINEQYF.

The chain recombines TRBV7-6 with TRBJ2-6, with TRBD1 matching 7 bases. This CDR3 region has 16 residues. Losses at the gene ends were 11 bases for V and 0 bases for J; bases not matched to a gene: 10. Germline assignment: CDR1 SGHVS and CDR2 FNYEAQ. The CDR3 bases are TGTGCCTCGGTAACAGGGGCCTCCTCTGGGGCCAACGTCCTGACTTTC. This gives the protein CASVTGASSGANVLTF.

This clone was recorded once. The rearrangement uses TRBV15 and TRBJ1-1, with D uncertain. The CDR3 sequence is 15 residues long. Germline values: CDR1 LNHNV, CDR2 YYDKDF (reference sequence). Trimming stripped 0 bases from V and 1 base from J, with 9 bases between. CDR3: CATSRDTFENTEAFF. DNA for the CDR3: TGTGCCACCAGCAGAGACACCTTCGAGAACACTGAAGCTTTCTTT.

The rearrangement joins TRBV28 to TRBJ1-2; 8 bases map to TRBD1. V lost 0 bases and J lost 1; bases outside the gene matches: 1. Germline V gene data show CDR1 as MDHEN and CDR2 as SYDVKM. The CDR3 has 15 amino acids. The DNA of the CDR3 is TGTGCCAGCAGTTTATGGGACAGGGTTAACTATGGCTACACCTTC. Its translation: CASSLWDRVNYGYTF.

This clone was seen a handful of times. The genes are TRBV28 and TRBJ1-1, with a tentative D call TRBD1 (6 bases). Trimming removed 2 bases from V and 7 bases from J, with 8 bases in between. This CDR3 has 12 residues. Germline CDR1 reads MDHEN; CDR2 reads SYDVKM. CDR3 residues: CASSLVDSEAFF. The DNA of the CDR3 is TGTGCCAGCAGTTTAGTGGACAGTGAAGCTTTCTTT.

This clone was detected a few times. The V and J genes are TRBV15 and TRBJ1-5; D unresolved. Per germline, CDR1 LNHNV and CDR2 YYDKDF (reference sequence). Trimming cost V 0 bases and J 3 bases, with 12 bases left between them. This CDR3 is built from 16 residues. This chain's CDR3 is CATSREDWGSNQPQHF. CDR3 coding DNA: TGTGCCACCAGCAGAGAGGATTGGGGTTCCAATCAGCCCCAGCATTTT.